The rows below give T cell receptor beta chains drawn from one sample of a study of T cells in Graves' hyperthyroidism and ophthalmopathy. Using its own MiXCR run on the multiplex PCR reads, TCRdb lists one record per CDR3 protein. Counted here are about 840,000 distinct CDR3 sequences, 38% occurring once; the ten biggest clones make up about 8.9%. The sample comprised blood. All receptors come from a man aged 18 to 30 with Graves' hyperthyroidism. CDR3s include the opening cysteine and the closing phenylalanine or tryptophan. The D gene is left open where the match is weak. Some rows mark clone size as missing; the rest say once, few, many or name a class of expanded clone.

D gene: NA; V gene: TRBV20-1; J gene: TRBJ1-2; clone size: NA; CDR3 protein: CSARDLKGYGYTF; CDR3 DNA: TGCAGTGCTAGAGATTTAAAGGGGTATGGCTACACCTTC
D gene: NA; V gene: TRBV5-4; J gene: TRBJ2-7; clone size: NA; CDR3 protein: CASSVGGSYGQYF; CDR3 DNA: TGTGCCAGCAGCGTGGGGGGATCCTACGGGCAGTACTTC
D gene: NA; V gene: TRBV11-2; J gene: TRBJ1-2; clone size: many; CDR3 protein: CASSLVGVHGYTF; CDR3 DNA: TGTGCCAGCAGCTTGGTAGGGGTGCATGGCTACACCTTC
D gene: NA; V gene: TRBV14; J gene: TRBJ2-7; clone size: few; CDR3 protein: CASSQDPAENYEQYF; CDR3 DNA: TGTGCCAGCAGCCAAGACCCAGCGGAGAACTACGAGCAGTACTTC
D gene: NA; V gene: TRBV5-1; J gene: TRBJ2-5; clone size: NA; CDR3 protein: CASRAALQETQYF; CDR3 DNA: TGCGCCAGCAGAGCTGCACTTCAAGAGACCCAGTACTTC
D gene: NA; V gene: TRBV2; J gene: TRBJ1-1; clone size: many; CDR3 protein: CASGGPRQNTEAFF; CDR3 DNA: TGTGCCAGCGGAGGACCAAGACAGAACACTGAAGCTTTCTTT
D gene: NA; V gene: TRBV2; J gene: TRBJ1-6; clone size: many; CDR3 protein: CASSEDQGYNSPLHF; CDR3 DNA: TGTGCCAGCAGTGAAGATCAGGGATATAATTCACCCCTCCACTTT
D gene: TRBD1; V gene: TRBV2; J gene: TRBJ2-7; clone size: NA; CDR3 protein: CASSPGQGLAREQYF; CDR3 DNA: TGTGCCAGCAGTCCGGGACAGGGGTTGGCTCGCGAGCAGTACTTC
D gene: TRBD2; V gene: TRBV9; J gene: TRBJ2-7; clone size: NA; CDR3 protein: CASSVGSGRAGYEQYF; CDR3 DNA: TGTGCCAGCAGCGTAGGGAGCGGGAGGGCCGGGTACGAGCAGTACTTC
D gene: NA; V gene: TRBV7-2; J gene: TRBJ1-3; clone size: few; CDR3 protein: CASSLRVQRFSGNTIYF; CDR3 DNA: TGTGCCAGCAGCTTAAGAGTACAACGCTTCTCTGGAAACACCATATATTTT
D gene: NA; V gene: TRBV10-3; J gene: TRBJ2-7; clone size: NA; CDR3 protein: CASSMDPAGEQYF; CDR3 DNA: TGTGCCAGCAGTATGGACCCCGCCGGCGAGCAGTACTTC
D gene: TRBD1; V gene: TRBV7-2; J gene: TRBJ1-4; clone size: few; CDR3 protein: CASSSPGQAVEKLFF; CDR3 DNA: TGTGCCAGCAGCTCGCCGGGACAGGCGGTTGAAAAACTGTTTTTT
D gene: NA; V gene: TRBV5-1; J gene: TRBJ2-7; clone size: many; CDR3 protein: CASSLVEASYEQYF; CDR3 DNA: TGCGCCAGCAGCTTGGTGGAGGCGTCCTACGAGCAGTACTTC
D gene: NA; V gene: TRBV15; J gene: TRBJ2-7; clone size: many; CDR3 protein: CATSRDAGTSYF; CDR3 DNA: TGTGCCACCAGCAGAGACGCCGGGACATCCTACTTC
D gene: NA; V gene: TRBV7-9; J gene: TRBJ1-5; clone size: NA; CDR3 protein: CASSLYAGETQHF; CDR3 DNA: TGTGCCAGCAGCTTATACGCGGGAGAGACCCAGCATTTT
D gene: TRBD1; V gene: TRBV7-2; J gene: TRBJ2-7; clone size: NA; CDR3 protein: CASRGWDSLYEQYF; CDR3 DNA: TGTGCCTCCCGGGGTTGGGACAGCCTCTACGAGCAGTACTTC
D gene: TRBD1; V gene: TRBV20-1; J gene: TRBJ1-5; clone size: once; CDR3 protein: CSARVRTGGSQPQHF; CDR3 DNA: TGCAGTGCTAGAGTTCGGACAGGGGGTAGTCAGCCCCAGCATTTT
D gene: NA; V gene: TRBV19; J gene: TRBJ1-5; clone size: NA; CDR3 protein: CASATGRGHF; CDR3 DNA: TGTGCCAGTGCAACAGGGAGGGGGCATTTT
D gene: TRBD1; V gene: TRBV29-1; J gene: TRBJ1-2; clone size: NA; CDR3 protein: CSVNTGTVGSGYTF; CDR3 DNA: TGCAGCGTGAATACCGGGACAGTTGGATCTGGCTACACCTTC
D gene: NA; V gene: TRBV5-8; J gene: TRBJ2-7; clone size: NA; CDR3 protein: CASSLARDFLFEQYF; CDR3 DNA: TGTGCCAGCAGCTTGGCCCGGGACTTTCTCTTCGAGCAGTACTTC
D gene: NA; V gene: TRBV24-1; J gene: TRBJ2-3; clone size: NA; CDR3 protein: CATSDLRSSTDTQYF; CDR3 DNA: TGTGCCACCAGTGATTTGCGGTCCAGCACAGATACGCAGTATTTT
D gene: TRBD2; V gene: TRBV5-1; J gene: TRBJ2-5; clone size: few; CDR3 protein: CASSLGSGGAQETQYF; CDR3 DNA: TGCGCCAGCAGCTTAGGAAGCGGGGGGGCACAAGAGACCCAGTACTTC
D gene: TRBD1; V gene: TRBV12-3/TRBV12-4; J gene: TRBJ1-2; clone size: NA; CDR3 protein: CASSRTSGGHYGYTF; CDR3 DNA: TGTGCCAGCAGTCGTACCTCAGGGGGTCACTATGGCTACACCTTC
D gene: NA; V gene: TRBV2; J gene: TRBJ1-1; clone size: many; CDR3 protein: CASSVETPLLEAFF; CDR3 DNA: TGTGCCAGCAGTGTGGAGACACCCCTTTTGGAAGCTTTCTTT
D gene: NA; V gene: TRBV9; J gene: TRBJ1-3; clone size: many; CDR3 protein: CASRDAGNTIYF; CDR3 DNA: TGTGCCAGCAGGGATGCTGGAAACACCATATATTTT
D gene: TRBD1; V gene: TRBV12-3/TRBV12-4; J gene: TRBJ1-1; clone size: NA; CDR3 protein: CASSEQGTYSEAFF; CDR3 DNA: TGTGCCAGCAGTGAACAGGGGACATACTCCGAGGCTTTCTTT
D gene: NA; V gene: TRBV25-1; J gene: TRBJ1-3; clone size: NA; CDR3 protein: CASSPGPGVSSGNTIYF; CDR3 DNA: TGTGCCAGCTCACCAGGTCCAGGGGTGAGCTCTGGAAACACCATATATTTT
D gene: TRBD2; V gene: TRBV6-6; J gene: TRBJ2-5; clone size: few; CDR3 protein: CASSRPTSGQETQYF; CDR3 DNA: TGTGCCAGCAGCCGTCCGACTAGCGGGCAAGAGACCCAGTACTTC
D gene: NA; V gene: TRBV7-9; J gene: TRBJ2-5; clone size: many; CDR3 protein: CASRGPAAGQETQYF; CDR3 DNA: TGTGCCAGCAGGGGCCCAGCGGCAGGTCAAGAGACCCAGTACTTC
D gene: TRBD1; V gene: TRBV7-9; J gene: TRBJ2-5; clone size: NA; CDR3 protein: CASSRQGRQETQYF; CDR3 DNA: TGTGCCAGCAGCCGACAGGGGAGGCAAGAGACCCAGTACTTC
D gene: TRBD1; V gene: TRBV19; J gene: TRBJ2-3; clone size: NA; CDR3 protein: CASTHSGTGADTQYF; CDR3 DNA: TGTGCCAGTACCCACTCTGGGACAGGGGCAGATACGCAGTATTTT
D gene: TRBD1; V gene: TRBV29-1; J gene: TRBJ2-7; clone size: many; CDR3 protein: CSVEAGQGAYEQYF; CDR3 DNA: TGCAGCGTTGAAGCTGGTCAGGGGGCCTACGAGCAGTACTTC
D gene: TRBD1; V gene: TRBV6-2/TRBV6-3; J gene: TRBJ2-2; clone size: NA; CDR3 protein: CASSHRTGNTGELFF; CDR3 DNA: TGTGCCAGCAGTCATCGGACAGGGAACACCGGGGAGCTGTTTTTT
D gene: NA; V gene: TRBV10-2; J gene: TRBJ2-5; clone size: NA; CDR3 protein: CASSGGGVRRETQYF; CDR3 DNA: TGTGCCAGCAGTGGAGGGGGTGTTCGGCGTGAGACCCAGTACTTC
D gene: NA; V gene: TRBV6-2/TRBV6-3; J gene: TRBJ2-6; clone size: NA; CDR3 protein: CASSYSPLSSGANVLTF; CDR3 DNA: TGTGCCAGCAGTTACTCGCCCCTTAGCTCTGGGGCCAACGTCCTGACTTTC
D gene: NA; V gene: TRBV2; J gene: TRBJ1-6; clone size: few; CDR3 protein: CASSEARGMGNSPLHF; CDR3 DNA: TGTGCCAGCAGTGAAGCGAGGGGAATGGGTAATTCACCCCTCCACTTT
D gene: NA; V gene: TRBV5-1; J gene: TRBJ2-2; clone size: NA; CDR3 protein: CASSLGMAGELFF; CDR3 DNA: TGCGCCAGCAGCTTGGGAATGGCCGGGGAGCTGTTTTTT
D gene: NA; V gene: TRBV2; J gene: TRBJ2-3; clone size: NA; CDR3 protein: CASRRNRAGTDTQYF; CDR3 DNA: TGTGCCAGCAGGAGGAACAGGGCAGGGACAGATACGCAGTATTTT
D gene: NA; V gene: TRBV7-6; J gene: TRBJ2-7; clone size: NA; CDR3 protein: CASTWEGAEQYF; CDR3 DNA: TGTGCCAGCACCTGGGAGGGGGCCGAGCAGTACTTC
D gene: TRBD1; V gene: TRBV12-3/TRBV12-4; J gene: TRBJ2-7; clone size: NA; CDR3 protein: CASTSSGQGAYEQYF; CDR3 DNA: TGTGCCAGCACTTCTTCGGGACAGGGGGCCTACGAGCAGTACTTC
D gene: NA; V gene: TRBV15; J gene: TRBJ1-1; clone size: many; CDR3 protein: CATSIPGWPVAFF; CDR3 DNA: TGTGCCACCAGCATTCCTGGGTGGCCTGTTGCTTTCTTT
D gene: TRBD1; V gene: TRBV7-9; J gene: TRBJ2-7; clone size: NA; CDR3 protein: CASSLRSQGVGEQYF; CDR3 DNA: TGTGCCAGCAGCTTAAGGTCGCAGGGGGTTGGCGAGCAGTACTTC
D gene: TRBD1; V gene: TRBV29-1; J gene: TRBJ2-5; clone size: NA; CDR3 protein: CSVRQGAWPETQYF; CDR3 DNA: TGCAGCGTTCGACAGGGGGCTTGGCCAGAGACCCAGTACTTC
D gene: NA; V gene: TRBV19; J gene: TRBJ2-6; clone size: NA; CDR3 protein: CASSINLRVSGANVLTF; CDR3 DNA: TGTGCCAGTAGTATAAATCTTCGGGTTTCTGGGGCCAACGTCCTGACTTTC
D gene: TRBD2; V gene: TRBV4-1; J gene: TRBJ2-7; clone size: NA; CDR3 protein: CASSRIVAGLAGAYEQYF; CDR3 DNA: TGCGCCAGCAGCCGCATCGTAGCCGGACTAGCGGGAGCCTACGAGCAGTACTTC
D gene: TRBD2; V gene: TRBV12-3/TRBV12-4; J gene: TRBJ2-5; clone size: NA; CDR3 protein: CASSGLGREAQYF; CDR3 DNA: TGTGCCAGCAGTGGGCTGGGGAGGGAGGCCCAGTACTTC
D gene: TRBD1; V gene: TRBV10-3; J gene: TRBJ1-6; clone size: NA; CDR3 protein: CAISESTGSSYNSPLHF; CDR3 DNA: TGTGCCATCAGTGAGTCGACAGGGAGCTCCTATAATTCACCCCTCCACTTT
D gene: NA; V gene: TRBV20-1; J gene: TRBJ2-5; clone size: NA; CDR3 protein: CSARVTGVERRGETQYF; CDR3 DNA: TGCAGTGCTAGAGTCACGGGGGTAGAGAGGCGTGGGGAGACCCAGTACTTC
D gene: NA; V gene: TRBV7-8; J gene: TRBJ1-1; clone size: NA; CDR3 protein: CASSFFSEVAMNTEAFF; CDR3 DNA: TGTGCCAGCAGCTTTTTTAGTGAGGTCGCAATGAACACTGAAGCTTTCTTT
D gene: NA; V gene: TRBV29-1; J gene: TRBJ1-3; clone size: many; CDR3 protein: CSVGDTDPSGNTIYF; CDR3 DNA: TGCAGCGTGGGGGACACAGACCCCTCTGGAAACACCATATATTTT
D gene: TRBD1; V gene: TRBV11-2; J gene: TRBJ2-5; clone size: NA; CDR3 protein: CASSHPGQGIGETQYF; CDR3 DNA: TGTGCCAGCAGTCATCCGGGACAGGGAATCGGGGAGACCCAGTACTTC
D gene: TRBD2; V gene: TRBV7-3; J gene: TRBJ2-1; clone size: once; CDR3 protein: CASSLIAGGSGEQFF; CDR3 DNA: TGTGCCAGCAGCTTAATAGCGGGAGGAAGCGGAGAGCAGTTCTTC
D gene: NA; V gene: TRBV11-1; J gene: TRBJ1-2; clone size: NA; CDR3 protein: CASSFIGRGLTHHGYTF; CDR3 DNA: TGTGCCAGCAGCTTCATAGGACGGGGACTTACCCACCATGGCTACACCTTC
D gene: TRBD1; V gene: TRBV19; J gene: TRBJ1-1; clone size: few; CDR3 protein: CASSMGPGQGANTEAFF; CDR3 DNA: TGTGCCAGTAGTATGGGACCGGGACAGGGGGCGAACACTGAAGCTTTCTTT
D gene: TRBD1; V gene: TRBV7-2; J gene: TRBJ2-7; clone size: NA; CDR3 protein: CASSSVAGQGLYEQYF; CDR3 DNA: TGTGCCAGCAGCTCAGTCGCGGGACAGGGACTCTACGAGCAGTACTTC
D gene: TRBD2; V gene: TRBV19; J gene: TRBJ2-6; clone size: few; CDR3 protein: CASTGGPNSGANVLTF; CDR3 DNA: TGTGCCAGTACGGGGGGACCTAACTCTGGGGCCAACGTCCTGACTTTC
D gene: TRBD1; V gene: TRBV7-2; J gene: TRBJ1-5; clone size: NA; CDR3 protein: CASSAGQGDQPQHF; CDR3 DNA: TGTGCCAGCAGCGCGGGACAGGGGGATCAGCCCCAGCATTTT
D gene: NA; V gene: TRBV7-9; J gene: TRBJ1-1; clone size: NA; CDR3 protein: CASSLRGGWTEAFF; CDR3 DNA: TGTGCCAGCAGCCTCCGGGGGGGTTGGACTGAAGCTTTCTTT
D gene: TRBD2; V gene: TRBV7-3; J gene: TRBJ2-7; clone size: few; CDR3 protein: CASSETSVGEQYF; CDR3 DNA: TGTGCCAGCAGCGAGACTAGCGTAGGCGAGCAGTACTTC
D gene: TRBD1; V gene: TRBV5-1; J gene: TRBJ1-1; clone size: many; CDR3 protein: CASSLGTGGKNTEAFF; CDR3 DNA: TGCGCCAGCAGCTTAGGGACAGGAGGGAAGAACACTGAAGCTTTCTTT